The rows below give T cell receptor beta chains drawn from one sample of a study of CD8 T cells in ankylosing spondylitis. MiXCR was run by TCRdb on the 5' RACE reads, yielding one entry per CDR3 protein. Of roughly 280,000 distinct CDR3 sequences in the sample, 20% were seen once. The sample consisted of blood, either unsorted or a sorted T cell fraction (not recorded which). Receptors were obtained from a male donor with ankylosing spondylitis or in good health (not recorded which). Each CDR3 is given with its conserved first and last residue. The D gene is left open where the match is weak. Clone size is stated in some rows and not others, as once, few, many or a class when expanded.

>few|-|TRBJ2-1|TRBV20-1
TGCAGTGCTAGTGCCAACATCTACAATGAGCAGTTCTTC
CSASANIYNEQFF
>-|-|TRBJ1-1|TRBV5-1
TGCGCCAGCAGCGGTGGGACGGCCCCTGAAGCTTTCTTT
CASSGGTAPEAFF
>-|-|TRBJ2-3|TRBV4-2
TGTGCCAGCAGCCAAGATCCCCCTGGATTGGGGAGCACAGATACGAAGTATTTT
CASSQDPPGLGSTDTKYF
>-|-|TRBJ2-2|TRBV24-1
TGTGCCACCAGTGCTAACCTCGGTGGGCTGTTTTTT
CATSANLGGLFF
>-|-|TRBJ2-2|TRBV5-1
TGCGCCAGCAGCTTGGGTACAGACACCGGGGAGCTGTTTTTT
CASSLGTDTGELFF
>-|-|TRBJ2-2|TRBV28
TGTGCCAGCAGTGTAGGGACAACAAACACCGGGGAGCTGTTTTTT
CASSVGTTNTGELFF
>-|TRBD2|TRBJ2-1|TRBV9
TGTGCCAGCAGCACTCTAGCGGGAGGGCCCCTCAATGAGCAGTTCTTC
CASSTLAGGPLNEQFF
>many|-|TRBJ1-5|TRBV6-2/TRBV6-3
TGTGCCAGCAGTTCGGTATATAGCAATCAGCCCCAGCATTTT
CASSSVYSNQPQHF
>-|-|TRBJ2-1|TRBV28
TGTGCCAGCAGTAAAACTAGTATTGAGCAGTTCTTC
CASSKTSIEQFF
>few|TRBD1|TRBJ1-1|TRBV12-3/TRBV12-4
TGTGCCAGCAGAACCACAGGGGAGAACACTGAAGCTTTCTTT
CASRTTGENTEAFF
>few|-|TRBJ2-5|TRBV5-5
TGTGCCAGCAGCTTGGTCGTCCAAAGGGGACAAGAGACCCAGTACTTC
CASSLVVQRGQETQYF
>-|TRBD1|TRBJ2-2|TRBV28
TGTGCCAGCGGGGACAGGGCCAACACCGGGGAGCTGTTTTTT
CASGDRANTGELFF
>few|TRBD1|TRBJ2-1|TRBV7-3
TGTGCCAGCAGCTTGGACAGGGTCTCCTACAATGAGCAGTTCTTC
CASSLDRVSYNEQFF
>-|TRBD2|TRBJ2-5|TRBV11-2
TGTGCCAGCAGCTTGGATAGCGGGTCCGCGGAGACCCAGTACTTC
CASSLDSGSAETQYF